A single sample is the source of the 30 T cell receptor beta chains below, sequenced in a study of cytomegalovirus exposure and HLA in healthy donors (dated by TCRdb to 2016 to 2017). Libraries were prepared through the immunoSEQ multiplex PCR assay. A mixture of 60 forward primers for TCR Vbeta segments and 13 reverse primers for TCR Jbeta segments was used in the multiplex PCR. Here the immuneACCESS table is served through TCRdb, limited to in-frame sequences with V and J called. Missing clones are a known gap in these copies; in checked studies unresolved V genes cover under half, and the rest lacks a known reason. The sample contains 130,000 or so clones, 84% of them found a single time. The ten largest clones represent roughly 3% of the sample. The sequenced material came from PBMCs. The receptors shown here come from a woman aged 18-29 years in good health and CMV-seropositive.

This clone appeared once. The chain uses TRBV6-6 and TRBJ2-3; 8 bases are shared with TRBD2. The CDR3 length is 16 residues. Germline V CDR1 and CDR2: MNHNY, SVGAGI (reference sequence). Germline trimming cut 0 bases from V and 5 bases from J; bases unmatched to any gene: 7. CDR3 DNA: TGTGCCAGCAGTTACTCGGGCGGGGGGTTAATAGATACGCAGTATTTT. This gives the protein CASSYSGGGLIDTQYF.

This clone showed up just a few times. The V gene is TRBV25-1, the J gene TRBJ1-4; a weak D match, TRBD1 (5 bases). This CDR3 spans 17 amino acids. Germline assignment: CDR1 MGHDK and CDR2 SYGVNS. Trimming removed 3 bases from V and 5 bases from J, with 19 bases in between. The DNA for the CDR3 is TGTGCCAGCAGTGAGCCGACCCAGGGATTAGGGAATGAAAAACTGTTTTTT. Protein product: CASSEPTQGLGNEKLFF.

V gene TRBV4-1 combines with J gene TRBJ1-1, with 7 bases aligning to TRBD1. Losses at the gene ends were 4 bases for V and 0 bases for J; bases not matched to a gene: 5. The CDR3 contains 15 residues. CDR1 MGHRA and CDR2 YSYEKL come from the germline V gene. DNA for the CDR3: TGCGCCAGCAGCCGACCCGGGACAGTGAACACTGAAGCTTTCTTT. Its protein product is CASSRPGTVNTEAFF.

This clone has just a few counts. V gene TRBV6-1 combines with J gene TRBJ1-1; D possibly corresponds to TRBD1 (5 bases). The CDR3 loop spans 14 amino acids. From germline, CDR1 is MNHNS and CDR2 SASEGT. Trimming took 5 bases from V and 5 from J, leaving 15 bases between them. The CDR3 DNA reads as TGTGCCAGCAGTCCCCCGGGGGTACGAACTGAAGCTTTCTTT. Amino acids: CASSPPGVRTEAFF.

V is TRBV7-9 and J is TRBJ2-1; D possibly corresponds to TRBD2 (6 bases). Germline lookup yields CDR1 SEHNR and CDR2 FQNEAQ (reference sequence). The CDR3 has 16 residues. Trimming left V 5 bases short and J 1 base short, with 15 bases between. This chain's CDR3 is CASSVILGGSYNEQFF. The CDR3 DNA is TGTGCCAGCAGCGTTATACTGGGGGGTTCCTACAATGAGCAGTTCTTC.

This chain connects TRBV7-9 to TRBJ2-6, with 9 bases aligning to TRBD2. Germline V gene data show CDR1 as SEHNR and CDR2 as FQNEAQ (reference sequence). There are 18 residues in the CDR3. The trim removed 6 bases at V and 4 bases at J, leaving 13 bases unmatched. CDR3 region: CASSVAGGGAIGANVLTF. CDR3 coding DNA: TGTGCCAGCAGTGTAGCCGGCGGGGGGGCGATAGGGGCCAACGTCCTGACTTTC.

The rearrangement uses TRBV6-5 and TRBJ2-5; unclear D gene. The CDR3 consists of 13 residues. Germline assignment: CDR1 MNHEY and CDR2 SVGAGI. Trimming removed 0 bases from V and 4 bases from J, with 6 bases in between. CDR3 amino acids: CASSYSRRETQYF. The CDR3 region has the DNA TGTGCCAGCAGTTACTCACGGAGAGAGACCCAGTACTTC.

This clone was observed a single time. The chain uses TRBV25-1 and TRBJ2-7, with a possible D match to TRBD1 (6 bases). This CDR3 is 15 amino acids long. Per the germline V gene, CDR1 is MGHDK and CDR2 is SYGVNS. Trimming pared 1 base from V and 8 bases from J, leaving 18 bases between. The CDR3 region is CASSESGQGSSQQYF. The CDR3 DNA reads TGTGCCAGCAGTGAATCGGGGCAGGGGAGTTCCCAGCAGTACTTC.

The chain joins TRBV5-1 to TRBJ2-2; the match to TRBD2 covers 7 bases. This CDR3 region has 17 residues. V shed 0 bases, J shed 0 bases, and the junction held 5 bases outside the gene matches. The germline gives CDR1 SGHRS, CDR2 YFSETQ. CDR3 nucleotides: TGCGCCAGCAGCTTGGGATACGGGGGGACGAACACCGGGGAGCTGTTTTTT. Translating gives CASSLGYGGTNTGELFF.

The chain employs TRBV7-9 and TRBJ2-7; D is perhaps TRBD2 (6 bases). The CDR3 is 11 residues long. Germline V gives CDR1 SEHNR, CDR2 FQNEAQ (reference sequence). V lost 8 bases and J lost 4, with 9 bases in between. As DNA, the CDR3 is TGTGCCAGCGGCCGGGGGTACGAGCAGTACTTC. It is translated as CASGRGYEQYF.

The V call is TRBV30, the J call TRBJ2-1; TRBD2 matches at 9 bases. Germline CDR1 reads GTSNPN; CDR2 reads SVGIG (reference sequence). V lost 0 bases to trimming and J lost 12 bases; unmatched junction nucleotides: 12. The CDR3 length is 15 residues. For the CDR3, the DNA is TGTGCCTGGAGTGTAACCACGGGACTAGCTGAGGTGCAGTTCTTC. This sequence encodes CAWSVTTGLAEVQFF.

This clone was picked up a small number of times. The V gene is TRBV27, the J gene TRBJ1-2; 10 nucleotides agree with TRBD1. Germline V CDR1 and CDR2: MNHEY, SMNVEV (reference sequence). The CDR3 loop spans 16 amino acids. J gave up 4 bases and V 6 bases, and 11 bases lay outside the gene matches. CDR3 sequence (DNA): TGTGCCAGCAGCCCAACCCGGACAGGGGGGACCTATGGCTACACCTTC. Its translation: CASSPTRTGGTYGYTF.

This rearrangement joins TRBV6-5 to TRBJ2-5; D perhaps matches TRBD2 (7 bases). Germline V lookup: CDR1 MNHEY, CDR2 SVGAGI. The CDR3 spans 14 residues. V lost 8 bases to trimming and J lost 1 base, with 14 bases between them. The CDR3 nucleotides are TGTGCCAGCTCGGTAGGGGGGGTCCAAGAGACCCAGTACTTC. This encodes CASSVGGVQETQYF.

This chain links TRBV5-1 with TRBJ2-1; 7 bases are a match to TRBD1. This CDR3 is built from 13 residues. J gave up 6 bases and V 2 bases, and 2 bases lay outside the gene matches. CDR1 and CDR2 from the germline V gene are SGHRS and YFSETQ. The CDR3 is CASSLGTVNEQFF. The CDR3 bases are TGCGCCAGCAGCTTAGGGACAGTCAATGAGCAGTTCTTC.

The V and J genes are TRBV15 and TRBJ2-1; D gene unclear. There are 14 residues in the CDR3. Germline CDR1 LNHNV, CDR2 YYDKDF (reference sequence). V was trimmed by 0 bases and J by 6 bases, leaving 9 bases between them. The CDR3 reads CATSRDLGSNEQFF. CDR3 bases: TGTGCCACCAGCAGAGATCTAGGATCCAATGAGCAGTTCTTC.

The chain employs TRBV7-2 and TRBJ2-5; D perhaps matches TRBD1 (6 bases). The CDR3 sequence is 15 residues long. Trimming took off 1 base at V and 5 bases at J, with 14 bases between the two ends. The germline CDR1 and CDR2 sequences are SGHTA and FQGNSA. CDR3 loop: CASSLVAGVDETQYF. CDR3 DNA: TGTGCCAGCAGCTTAGTCGCAGGGGTTGATGAGACCCAGTACTTC.

J is TRBJ2-7 and V is TRBV7-9; D remains ambiguous. Germline values: CDR1 SEHNR, CDR2 FQNEAQ (reference sequence). CDR3 length equals 13 residues. The V and J ends lost 5 bases and 4 bases respectively, with 12 bases between them. Here the CDR3 reads CASSHPAGYEQYF. CDR3 in DNA: TGTGCCAGCAGCCATCCGGCCGGGTACGAGCAGTACTTC.

This chain joins TRBV5-4 and TRBJ1-1; D remains ambiguous. CDR1 is SGHNT, CDR2 YYREEE, per germline (reference sequence). V was cut by 0 bases and J by 1 base, with 7 bases left in between. CDR3 length: 14 amino acids. Here the CDR3 reads CASSLVGRNTEAFF. The CDR3 coding sequence is TGTGCCAGCAGCTTGGTTGGCAGGAACACTGAAGCTTTCTTT.

The V and J genes are TRBV6-1 and TRBJ2-7; weak D call: TRBD2 (6 bases). V lost 2 bases, J lost 0 bases, and 11 bases lay in between. The CDR3 totals 15 residues. Germline lookup yields CDR1 MNHNS and CDR2 SASEGT. CDR3 protein: CASSERRESSYEQYF. Written as DNA, the CDR3 is TGTGCCAGCAGTGAAAGGAGGGAAAGCTCCTACGAGCAGTACTTC.

The rearrangement joins TRBV6-4 to TRBJ2-6, with 8 bases lining up with TRBD1. The V gene's germline CDR1 is MRHNA and CDR2 SNTAGT. Trimming took 6 bases from V and 2 from J; bases not matched to a gene: 0. CDR3 size: 14 residues. The CDR3 is CASSRGPGANVLTF. CDR3 in DNA: TGTGCCAGCAGCAGGGGGCCTGGGGCCAACGTCCTGACTTTC.

The V call is TRBV30, the J call TRBJ2-5; D remains unclear. Per the germline V gene, CDR1 is GTSNPN and CDR2 is SVGIG (reference sequence). Trimming stripped 0 bases from V and 2 bases from J, with 7 bases between. The CDR3 is 13 residues long. CDR3 DNA sequence: TGTGCCTGGAGTGTATCGAGACAAGAGACCCAGTACTTC. Amino acids: CAWSVSRQETQYF.

The V call is TRBV6-1, the J call TRBJ1-3; tentatively, D is TRBD1 (5 bases). CDR1 and CDR2 from the germline V gene are MNHNS and SASEGT. V was pared by 7 bases and J by 4 bases, with 11 bases between. The CDR3 is 13 residues long. The DNA for the CDR3 is TGTGCCAGCAAGGGAGGGGTCGGAAACACCATATATTTT. The encoded protein is CASKGGVGNTIYF.

This chain joins TRBV29-1 and TRBJ1-1; 8 nucleotides line up with TRBD1. The V gene's germline CDR1 is SQVTM and CDR2 ANQGSEA. V dropped 4 bases and J dropped 3; count of bases not matched to a gene: 7. The CDR3 runs 14 residues. As DNA, the CDR3 is TGCAGCGTTGCTCCAGGGGGCCTGGACACTGAAGCTTTCTTT. Residues: CSVAPGGLDTEAFF. The variable domain in full, completed from reference TRBV29-1 and TRBJ1-1, reads SAVISQKPSRDICQRGTSLTIQCQVDSQVTMMFWYRQQPGQSLTLIATANQGSEATYESGFVIDKFPISRPNLTFSTLTVSNMSPEDSSIYLCSVAPGGLDTEAFFGQGTRLTVV.

On this clone: Other DNA sequences of this sample code for an identical CDR3. This sequence joins TRBV10-3 and TRBJ2-7, with D possibly TRBD1 on 5 matching bases. Between the trimmed V and J ends, which lost 4 bases and 3 bases, there was a span of 7 bases. CDR1 is ENHRY, CDR2 SYGVKD, per germline. The CDR3 extends over 12 amino acids. The CDR3 nucleotides read TGTGCCATCAGTGGGCAGGGCTACGAGCAGTACTTC. Translation: CAISGQGYEQYF.

Here the CDR3 reads CASSVQAPGANVLTF. The CDR3 region has the DNA TGTGCCAGCAGCGTACAGGCCCCTGGGGCCAACGTCCTGACTTTC. J is TRBJ2-6 and V is TRBV6-1; tentative D call: TRBD1 (5 bases). Trimming stripped 6 bases from V and 2 bases from J, with 11 bases between. The CDR3 spans 15 residues. Per germline, CDR1 MNHNS and CDR2 SASEGT.

The rearrangement links TRBV6-5 to TRBJ1-6; possibly TRBD1 for D (6 bases). Germline assignment: CDR1 MNHEY and CDR2 SVGAGI. This CDR3 spans 16 amino acids. With 0 bases removed from V and 7 bases from J, the gap between germline ends came to 13 bases. CDR3 residues: CASSYSPAGVNSPLHF. CDR3 bases: TGTGCCAGCAGTTACTCCCCGGCAGGGGTAAATTCACCCCTCCACTTT.

The chain links TRBV19 to TRBJ1-1, with D possibly TRBD1 on 6 matching bases. This CDR3 has 15 amino acids. The germline V and J ends were trimmed by 7 bases and 5 bases, with 20 bases remaining between them. Germline assignment: CDR1 LNHDA and CDR2 SQIVND (reference sequence). The CDR3 is CASTWGRGGSTEAFF. CDR3 coding DNA: TGTGCCAGTACCTGGGGGAGAGGGGGTAGTACTGAAGCTTTCTTT.

The chain links TRBV19 to TRBJ2-7; 9 bases agree with TRBD1. V was pared by 3 bases and J by 3 bases, with 6 bases of the junction left unmatched. The germline V gene encodes CDR1 LNHDA and CDR2 SQIVND (reference sequence). The CDR3 totals 15 residues. CDR3 in amino acids: CASSISGTGNYEQYF. CDR3 coding DNA: TGTGCCAGTAGTATTTCTGGGACAGGGAACTACGAGCAGTACTTC.

The CDR3 region has the DNA TGTGCCAGCAGTCTACGCGGGGGGCTGACCGGGGAGCTGTTTTTT. Its protein product is CASSLRGGLTGELFF. V usage is TRBV6-4 and J usage is TRBJ2-2; the match to TRBD2 covers 8 bases. CDR1 is MRHNA, CDR2 SNTAGT, per germline. This CDR3 has 15 amino acids. V was pared by 5 bases and J by 5 bases, with 7 bases of the junction left unmatched.

The chain recombines TRBV5-8 with TRBJ2-4; the D gene is possibly TRBD1 (6 bases). The CDR3 sequence is 13 residues long. Germline-derived CDR1 and CDR2 are SGHTS and YDEGEE. The V gene lost 0 bases and the J gene lost 12 bases, with 13 bases spanning the gap. The CDR3 DNA reads TGTGCCAGCAGCTTGGCCGGGACATATGCTCAGTACTTC. It is translated as CASSLAGTYAQYF.